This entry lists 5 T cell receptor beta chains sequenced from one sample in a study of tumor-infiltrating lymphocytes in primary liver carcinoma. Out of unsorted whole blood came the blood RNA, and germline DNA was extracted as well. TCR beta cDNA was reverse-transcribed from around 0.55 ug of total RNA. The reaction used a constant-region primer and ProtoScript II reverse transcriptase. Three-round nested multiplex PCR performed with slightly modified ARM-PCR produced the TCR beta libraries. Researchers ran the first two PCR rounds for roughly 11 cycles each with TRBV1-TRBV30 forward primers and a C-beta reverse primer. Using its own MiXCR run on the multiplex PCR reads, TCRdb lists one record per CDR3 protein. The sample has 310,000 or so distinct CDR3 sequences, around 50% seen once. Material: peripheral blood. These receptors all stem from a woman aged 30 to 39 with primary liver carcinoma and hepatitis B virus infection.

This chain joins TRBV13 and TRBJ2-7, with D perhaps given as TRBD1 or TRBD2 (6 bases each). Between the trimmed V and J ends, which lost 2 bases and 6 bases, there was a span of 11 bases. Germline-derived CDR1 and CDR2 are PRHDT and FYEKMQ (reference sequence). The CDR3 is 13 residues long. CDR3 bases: TGTGCCAGCAGCTTACCGGGGGCCTGCGAGCAGTACTTC. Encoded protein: CASSLPGACEQYF.

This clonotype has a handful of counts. CDR3 DNA: TGTGCCAGCAGTTACTCGACTAGCGATTTCACAGATACGCAGTATTTT. It is translated as CASSYSTSDFTDTQYF. The V gene is TRBV6-6, the J gene TRBJ2-3; 8 nucleotides match TRBD2. Germline-derived CDR1 and CDR2 are MNHNY and SVGAGI (reference sequence). The CDR3 is 16 residues long. V shed 0 bases and J 2 bases; nucleotides not matched to a gene: 4.

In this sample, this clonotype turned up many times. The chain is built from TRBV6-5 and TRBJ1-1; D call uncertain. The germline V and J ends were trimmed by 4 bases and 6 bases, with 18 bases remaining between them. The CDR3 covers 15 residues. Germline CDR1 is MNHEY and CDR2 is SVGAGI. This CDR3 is CASSLTWSQVAEAFF. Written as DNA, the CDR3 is TGTGCCAGCAGTTTAACCTGGAGCCAGGTGGCTGAAGCTTTCTTT.

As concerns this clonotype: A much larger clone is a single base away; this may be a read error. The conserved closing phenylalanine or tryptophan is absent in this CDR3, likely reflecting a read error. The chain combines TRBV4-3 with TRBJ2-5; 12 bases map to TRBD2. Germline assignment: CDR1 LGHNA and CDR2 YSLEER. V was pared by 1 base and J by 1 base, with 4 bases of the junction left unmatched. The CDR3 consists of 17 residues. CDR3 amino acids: CASSQGLAGGFQETQYI. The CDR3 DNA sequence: TGCGCCAGCAGCCAAGGGCTAGCGGGAGGGTTCCAAGAGACCCAGTACATC.

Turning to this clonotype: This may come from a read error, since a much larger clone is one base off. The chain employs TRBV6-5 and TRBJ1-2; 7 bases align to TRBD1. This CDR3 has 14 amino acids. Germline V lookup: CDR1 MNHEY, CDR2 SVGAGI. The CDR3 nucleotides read TGTGCCAGCATTTACCCCACAGGGGACTATGGCTACACCTTC. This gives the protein CASIYPTGDYGYTF.